Included here is one TCR beta chain sequence, with context. Its antigen is not identified. The data originate from a study of PD-1 blockade in classical Hodgkin lymphoma. Looked up from germline, CDR1 is SGHAT and CDR2 is FQNNGV. This CDR3 has 12 residues. V was trimmed by 4 bases and J by 6 bases, leaving 9 bases between them. Study observations and caveats: Patients were excluded if nivolumab began under 1 year after ASCT (the autologous transplant). Lower baseline TCR diversity marked trial partial responders and progressors.

Data came from immunoSEQ multiplex PCR; TCRdb stores just in-frame clones and leaves some out. The sample records approximately 65,000 clones, about 89% being singletons. The time point: cycle 4 day 1 (C4D1), after less than seven weeks of nivolumab. Each patient relapsed following autologous stem cell transplantation, and prior brentuximab vedotin exposure differed. The source of this sequence is a human donor with classical Hodgkin lymphoma. The V call is TRBV11-2, the J call TRBJ1-2; D remains ambiguous. The sample was peripheral blood mononuclear cells (PBMCs), taken before the fourth cycle of nivolumab. CDR3 in amino acids: CASSSSKDGYTF. CDR3 coding DNA: TGTGCCAGCAGCTCTTCTAAGGATGGCTACACCTTC.